This T cell receptor beta chain comes out of a study of shared clonotypes between healthy human individuals. Sequenced by immunoSEQ multiplex PCR; TCRdb stores in-frame clones only, minus some. This table holds 2,500,000 or so clones, around 93% found once. Trimming removed 1 base from V and 0 bases from J, with 7 bases in between. In germline, CDR1 is SNHLY, CDR2 FYNNEI. CDR3 length: 14 residues. Sequenced: naive CD4+ T cells from PBMCs. The sample's subset: CD45RA+ positively selected. The sequence was collected from a man between 18 and 35 years old in good health. Some clones in this sample may be carry-over from other donors' samples. The chain uses TRBV2 and TRBJ2-7; D not resolved. CDR3 DNA: TGTGCCAGCAGTGAAGACCTGACCTCCTACGAGCAGTACTTC. Translated: CASSEDLTSYEQYF.